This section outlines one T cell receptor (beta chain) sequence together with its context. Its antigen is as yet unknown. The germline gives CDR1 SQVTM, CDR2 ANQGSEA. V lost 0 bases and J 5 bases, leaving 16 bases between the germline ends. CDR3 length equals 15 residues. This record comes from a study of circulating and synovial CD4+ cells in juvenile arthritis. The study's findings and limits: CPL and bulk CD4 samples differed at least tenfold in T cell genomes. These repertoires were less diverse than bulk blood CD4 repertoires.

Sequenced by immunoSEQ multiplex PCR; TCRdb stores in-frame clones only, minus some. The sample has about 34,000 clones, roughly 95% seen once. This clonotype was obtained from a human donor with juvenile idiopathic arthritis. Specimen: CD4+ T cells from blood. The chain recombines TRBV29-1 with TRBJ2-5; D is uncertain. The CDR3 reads CSVEDHARPGETQYF. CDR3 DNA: TGCAGCGTTGAAGATCATGCTAGACCCGGGGAGACCCAGTACTTC.